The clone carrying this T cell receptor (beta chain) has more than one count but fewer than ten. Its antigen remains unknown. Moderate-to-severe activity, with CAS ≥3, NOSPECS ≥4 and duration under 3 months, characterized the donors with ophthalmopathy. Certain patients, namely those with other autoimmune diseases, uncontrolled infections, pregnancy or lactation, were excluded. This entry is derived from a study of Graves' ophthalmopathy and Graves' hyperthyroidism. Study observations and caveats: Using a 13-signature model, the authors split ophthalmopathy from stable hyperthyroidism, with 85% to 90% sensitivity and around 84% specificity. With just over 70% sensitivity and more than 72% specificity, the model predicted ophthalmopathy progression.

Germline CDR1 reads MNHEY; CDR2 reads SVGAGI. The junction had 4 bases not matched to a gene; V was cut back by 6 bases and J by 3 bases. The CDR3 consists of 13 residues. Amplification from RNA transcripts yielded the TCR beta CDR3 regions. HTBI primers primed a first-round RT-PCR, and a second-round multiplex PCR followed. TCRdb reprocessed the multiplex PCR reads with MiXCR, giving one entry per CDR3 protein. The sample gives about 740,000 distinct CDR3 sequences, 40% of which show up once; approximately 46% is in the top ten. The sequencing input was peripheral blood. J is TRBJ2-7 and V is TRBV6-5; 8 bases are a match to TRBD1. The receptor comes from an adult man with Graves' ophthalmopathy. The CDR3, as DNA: TGTGCCAGCAGCCCAGGGGGCCTCTACGAGCAGTACTTC. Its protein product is CASSPGGLYEQYF.